This T cell receptor beta chain was recorded in a study of blood T cell repertoires in COVID-19. Clones were sequenced by immunoSEQ multiplex PCR, and TCRdb holds only the in-frame ones, with some missing. The sample consists of just under 50,000 clones, around 80% of them appearing once. The sequence derives from a human donor in a cohort sampled during active COVID-19. Sequencing used peripheral blood.

Here the CDR3 DNA reads TGTGCCACCAGCAGAGTTGGGGGGACAGGGGGCTACGAGCAGTACTTC. Translated: CATSRVGGTGGYEQYF. The chain combines TRBV15 with TRBJ2-7; TRBD1 matches at 11 bases. Per germline, CDR1 LNHNV and CDR2 YYDKDF (reference sequence). The junction had 5 bases not matched to a gene; V was cut back by 1 base and J by 3 bases. The CDR3 length is 16 residues.